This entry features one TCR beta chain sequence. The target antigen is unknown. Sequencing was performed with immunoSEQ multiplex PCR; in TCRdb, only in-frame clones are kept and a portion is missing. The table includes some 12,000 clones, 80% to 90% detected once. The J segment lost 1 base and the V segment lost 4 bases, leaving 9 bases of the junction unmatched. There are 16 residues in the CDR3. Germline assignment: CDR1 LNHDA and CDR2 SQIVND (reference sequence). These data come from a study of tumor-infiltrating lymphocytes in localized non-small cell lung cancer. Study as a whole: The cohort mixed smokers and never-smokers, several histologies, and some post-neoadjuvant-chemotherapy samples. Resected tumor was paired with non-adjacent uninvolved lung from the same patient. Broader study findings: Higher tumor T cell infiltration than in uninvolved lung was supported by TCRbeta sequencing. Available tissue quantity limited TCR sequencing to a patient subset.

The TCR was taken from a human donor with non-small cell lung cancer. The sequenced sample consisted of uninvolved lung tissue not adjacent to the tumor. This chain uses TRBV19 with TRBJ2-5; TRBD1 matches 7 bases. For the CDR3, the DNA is TGTGCCAGTAGTACAACAGGGGCTGGATCCCAAGAGACCCAGTACTTC. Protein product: CASSTTGAGSQETQYF.